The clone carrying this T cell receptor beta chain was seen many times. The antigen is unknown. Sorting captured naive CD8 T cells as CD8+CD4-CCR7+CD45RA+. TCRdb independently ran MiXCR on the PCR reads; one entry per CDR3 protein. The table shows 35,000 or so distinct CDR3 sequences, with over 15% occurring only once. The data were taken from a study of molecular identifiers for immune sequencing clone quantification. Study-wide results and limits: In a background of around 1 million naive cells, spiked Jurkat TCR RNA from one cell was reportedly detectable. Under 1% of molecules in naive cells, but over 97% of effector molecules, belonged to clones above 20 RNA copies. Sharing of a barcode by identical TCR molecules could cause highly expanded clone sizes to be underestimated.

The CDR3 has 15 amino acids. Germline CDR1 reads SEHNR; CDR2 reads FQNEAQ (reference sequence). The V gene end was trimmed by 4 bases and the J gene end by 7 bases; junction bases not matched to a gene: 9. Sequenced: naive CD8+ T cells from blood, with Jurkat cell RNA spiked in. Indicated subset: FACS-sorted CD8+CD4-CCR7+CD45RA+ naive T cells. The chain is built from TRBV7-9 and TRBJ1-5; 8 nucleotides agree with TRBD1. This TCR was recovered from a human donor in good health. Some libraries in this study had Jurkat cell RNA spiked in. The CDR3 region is CASSSITGGRQPQHF. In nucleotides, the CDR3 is TGTGCCAGCAGCTCCATCACAGGGGGAAGGCAGCCCCAGCATTTT.